This entry features one TCR beta chain sequence. Its antigen is unknown. The data were produced by immunoSEQ multiplex PCR, yet TCRdb's version contains in-frame clones alone and is incomplete. This sample has about 110,000 clones, with over 85% found just once. These data belong to a study of OX40 agonist ivuxolimab in advanced cancers. Whole-study results and caveats: Some of the lowest clonal expansion was seen in partial responders at 0.1-3.0 mg/kg. Relative to CD4+ cells, CD8+ T cells on average had more expanded clones.

The specimen was CD4+ or CD8+ T cells sorted from blood, collected in a trial of the OX40 agonist ivuxolimab. This sequence originates from an adult with an advanced solid tumor such as melanoma, head and neck, liver or kidney cancer.

The CDR3 reads CASSQDDSRGYQPQHF. The CDR3 nucleotides are TGCGCCAGCAGCCAAGATGATTCGCGGGGGTATCAGCCCCAGCATTTT. V is TRBV4-3 and J is TRBJ1-5; tentative D call: TRBD1 (5 bases). This CDR3 region has 16 residues. Trimming removed 0 bases at V and 5 bases at J, with 14 bases between. CDR1 is LGHNA, CDR2 YSLEER, per germline.